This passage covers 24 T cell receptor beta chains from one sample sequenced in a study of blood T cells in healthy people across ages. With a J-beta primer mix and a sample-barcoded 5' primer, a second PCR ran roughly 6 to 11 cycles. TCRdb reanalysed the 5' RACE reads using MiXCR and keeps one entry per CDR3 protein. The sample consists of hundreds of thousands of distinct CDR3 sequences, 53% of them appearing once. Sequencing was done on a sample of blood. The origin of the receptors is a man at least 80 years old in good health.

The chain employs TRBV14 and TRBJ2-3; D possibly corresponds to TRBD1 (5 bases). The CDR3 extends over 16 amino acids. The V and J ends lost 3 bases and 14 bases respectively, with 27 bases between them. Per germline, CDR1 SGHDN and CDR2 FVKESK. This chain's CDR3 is CASSQADSLEHRYAYF. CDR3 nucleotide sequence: TGTGCCAGCAGCCAGGCAGACAGTTTAGAGCACAGATACGCGTATTTT. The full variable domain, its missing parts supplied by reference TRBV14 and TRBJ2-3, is EAGVTQFPSHSVIEKGQTVTLRCDPISGHDNLYWYRRVMGKEIKFLLHFVKESKQDESGMPNNRFLAERTGGTYSTLKVQPAELEDSGVYFCASSQADSLEHRYAYFGPGTRLTVL.

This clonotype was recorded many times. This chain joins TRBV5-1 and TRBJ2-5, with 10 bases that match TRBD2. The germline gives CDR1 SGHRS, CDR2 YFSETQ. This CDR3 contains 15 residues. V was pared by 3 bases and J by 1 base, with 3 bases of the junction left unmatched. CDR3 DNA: TGCGCCAGCAGCTCTAGCGGGGGAATCCAAGAGACCCAGTACTTC. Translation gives CASSSSGGIQETQYF.

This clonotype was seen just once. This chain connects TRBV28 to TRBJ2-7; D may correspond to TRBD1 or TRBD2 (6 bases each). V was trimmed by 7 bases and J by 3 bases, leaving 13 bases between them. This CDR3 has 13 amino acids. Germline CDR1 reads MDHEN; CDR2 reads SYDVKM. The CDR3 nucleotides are TGTGCCAGCAACCTCGGGGGCGTCTACGAGCAGTACTTC. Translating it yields CASNLGGVYEQYF.

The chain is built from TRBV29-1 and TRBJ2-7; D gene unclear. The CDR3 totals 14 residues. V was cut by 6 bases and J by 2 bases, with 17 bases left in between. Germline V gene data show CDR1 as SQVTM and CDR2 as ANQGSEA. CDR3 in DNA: TGCAGCGTCCGTGACACTCCACAACCCTACGAGCAGTACTTC. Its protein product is CSVRDTPQPYEQYF.

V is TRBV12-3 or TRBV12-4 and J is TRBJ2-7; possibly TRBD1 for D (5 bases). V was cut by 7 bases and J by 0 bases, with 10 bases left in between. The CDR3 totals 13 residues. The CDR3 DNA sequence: TGTGCCAGCACCCTCGACAGCTCCTACGAGCAGTACTTC. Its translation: CASTLDSSYEQYF.

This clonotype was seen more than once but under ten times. CDR3 in amino acids: CSARPAGQYGANVLTF. DNA of the CDR3: TGCAGTGCTAGACCTGCCGGACAGTACGGGGCCAACGTCCTGACTTTC. This chain connects TRBV20-1 to TRBJ2-6; possible D gene TRBD1, 6 bases. The ends were cut back, 2 bases at V and 4 bases at J, with 15 bases in the middle. The CDR3 spans 16 residues. CDR1 and CDR2 (germline): DFQATT, SNEGSKA (reference sequence).

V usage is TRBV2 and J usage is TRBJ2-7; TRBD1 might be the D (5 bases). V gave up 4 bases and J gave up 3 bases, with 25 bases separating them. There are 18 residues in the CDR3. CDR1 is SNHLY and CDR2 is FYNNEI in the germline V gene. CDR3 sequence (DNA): TGTGCCAGCAGTGGTAGGCCAAGGGGCACCGAGTTTAACTACGAGCAGTACTTC. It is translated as CASSGRPRGTEFNYEQYF. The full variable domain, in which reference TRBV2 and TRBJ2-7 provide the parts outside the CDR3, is EPEVTQTPSHQVTQMGQEVILRCVPISNHLYFYWYRQILGQKVEFLVSFYNNEISEKSEIFDDQFSVERPDGSNFTLKIRSTKLEDSAMYFCASSGRPRGTEFNYEQYFGPGTRLTVT.

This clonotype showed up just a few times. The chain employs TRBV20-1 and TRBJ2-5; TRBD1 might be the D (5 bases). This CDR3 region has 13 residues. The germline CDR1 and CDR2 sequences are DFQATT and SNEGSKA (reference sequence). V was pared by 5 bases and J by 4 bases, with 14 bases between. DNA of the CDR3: TGCAGTGCTCCGAAACCAGGGCGAGAGACCCAGTACTTC. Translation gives CSAPKPGRETQYF.

The CDR3 sequence: CASSSLDRGEGGYTF. The CDR3 DNA reads as TGTGCCAGCAGCTCCCTGGACAGGGGAGAAGGTGGCTACACCTTC. The chain links TRBV5-5 to TRBJ1-2; 9 positions agree with TRBD1. CDR3 length: 15 amino acids. Per germline, CDR1 SGHKS and CDR2 YYEKEE (reference sequence). V was clipped by 3 bases and J by 7 bases; unmatched bases: 10. The whole variable domain, filled in from reference TRBV5-5 and TRBJ1-2, reads DAGVTQSPTHLIKTRGQQVTLRCSPISGHKSVSWYQQVLGQGPQFIFQYYEKEERGRGNFPDRFSARQFPNYSSELNVNALLLGDSALYLCASSSLDRGEGGYTFGSGTRLTVV.

As DNA, the CDR3 is TGTGCCAGCAGCTTAGTAGTTAGCGGGGGGATCTCCTACGAGCAGTACTTC. It encodes CASSLVVSGGISYEQYF. The chain combines TRBV7-6 with TRBJ2-7; TRBD2 matches at 10 bases. Germline loops: CDR1 SGHVS, CDR2 FNYEAQ. J gave up 0 bases and V 1 base, and 6 bases lay outside the gene matches. This CDR3 region has 17 residues.

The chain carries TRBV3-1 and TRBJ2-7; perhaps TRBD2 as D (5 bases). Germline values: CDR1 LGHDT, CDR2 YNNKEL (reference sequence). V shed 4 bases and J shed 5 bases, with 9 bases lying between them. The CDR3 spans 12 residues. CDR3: CASSRLGNEQYF. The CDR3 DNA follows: TGTGCCAGCAGCCGGCTCGGGAACGAGCAGTACTTC.

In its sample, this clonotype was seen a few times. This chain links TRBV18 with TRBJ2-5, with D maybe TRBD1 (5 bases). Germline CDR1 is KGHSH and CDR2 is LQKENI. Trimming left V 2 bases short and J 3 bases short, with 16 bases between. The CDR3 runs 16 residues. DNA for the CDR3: TGTGCCAGCTCACCAAAGGGCGGCCAAGGGGAAGAGACCCAGTACTTC. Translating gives CASSPKGGQGEETQYF.

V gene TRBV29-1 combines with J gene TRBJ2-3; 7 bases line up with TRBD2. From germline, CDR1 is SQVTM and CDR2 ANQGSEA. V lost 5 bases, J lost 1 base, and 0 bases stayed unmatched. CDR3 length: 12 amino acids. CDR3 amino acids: CSVRGGTDTQYF. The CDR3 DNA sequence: TGCAGCGTTCGGGGGGGCACAGATACGCAGTATTTT.

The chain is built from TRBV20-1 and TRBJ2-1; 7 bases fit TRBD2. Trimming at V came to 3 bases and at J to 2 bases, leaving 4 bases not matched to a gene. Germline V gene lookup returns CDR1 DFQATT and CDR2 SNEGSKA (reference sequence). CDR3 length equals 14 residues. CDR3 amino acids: CSASWRETYNEQFF. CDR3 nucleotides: TGCAGTGCTAGCTGGCGGGAGACCTACAATGAGCAGTTCTTC.

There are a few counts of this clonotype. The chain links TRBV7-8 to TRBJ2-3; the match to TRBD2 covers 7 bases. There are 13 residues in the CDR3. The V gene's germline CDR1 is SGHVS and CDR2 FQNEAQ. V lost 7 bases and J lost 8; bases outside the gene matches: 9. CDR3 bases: TGTGCCAGCATCCCTGGTGGCGGGAGTACGCAGTATTTT. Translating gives CASIPGGGSTQYF.

As DNA, the CDR3 is TGCAGTGCTAGAGTCACACAGTCCTACAATGAGCAGTTCTTC. Amino acids: CSARVTQSYNEQFF. This chain connects TRBV20-1 to TRBJ2-1; D is unresolved. The V gene lost 1 base and the J gene lost 1 base, with 8 bases spanning the gap. The CDR3 runs to 14 residues. From germline, CDR1 is DFQATT and CDR2 SNEGSKA (reference sequence).

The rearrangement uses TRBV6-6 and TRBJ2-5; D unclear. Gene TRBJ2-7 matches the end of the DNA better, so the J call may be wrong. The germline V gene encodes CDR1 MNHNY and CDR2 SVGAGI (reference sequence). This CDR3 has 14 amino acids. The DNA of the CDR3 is TGTGCCAGCAGTTACTCGCAGCAAGTCTACGAGCAGTACTTC. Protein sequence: CASSYSQQVYEQYF.

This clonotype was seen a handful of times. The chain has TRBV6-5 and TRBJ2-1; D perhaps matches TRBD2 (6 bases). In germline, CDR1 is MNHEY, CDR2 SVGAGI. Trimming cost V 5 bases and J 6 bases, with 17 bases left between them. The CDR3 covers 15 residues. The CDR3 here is CASSHTSRGGNEQFF. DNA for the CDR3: TGTGCCAGCAGTCATACTAGCCGGGGCGGCAATGAGCAGTTCTTC.

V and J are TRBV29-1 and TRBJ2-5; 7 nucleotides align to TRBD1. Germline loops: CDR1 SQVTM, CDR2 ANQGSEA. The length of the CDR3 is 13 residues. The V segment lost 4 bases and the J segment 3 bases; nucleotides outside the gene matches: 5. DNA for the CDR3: TGCAGCGTTGTCCGGGACAGCAAAGAGACCCAGTACTTC. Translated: CSVVRDSKETQYF.

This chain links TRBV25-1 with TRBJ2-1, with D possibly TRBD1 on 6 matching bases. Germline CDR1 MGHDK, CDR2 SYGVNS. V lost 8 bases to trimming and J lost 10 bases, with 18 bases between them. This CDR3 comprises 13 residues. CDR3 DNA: TGTGCCAGCCTTTCATCCCAGGGGATCGAGCAGTTCTTC. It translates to CASLSSQGIEQFF.

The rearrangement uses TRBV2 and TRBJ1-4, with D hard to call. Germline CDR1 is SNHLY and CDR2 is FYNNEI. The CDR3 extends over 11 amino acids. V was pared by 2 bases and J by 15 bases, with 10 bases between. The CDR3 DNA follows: TGTGCCAGCAGTGAACGGCCCCCCTTGTTTTTT. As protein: CASSERPPLFF.

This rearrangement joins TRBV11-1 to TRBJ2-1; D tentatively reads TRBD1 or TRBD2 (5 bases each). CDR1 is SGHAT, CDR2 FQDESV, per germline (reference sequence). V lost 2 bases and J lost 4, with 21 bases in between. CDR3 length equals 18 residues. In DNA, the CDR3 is TGTGCCAGCAGCTTAATCCCACCTTTGGGTTGGGGGTACAATGAGCAGTTCTTC. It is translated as CASSLIPPLGWGYNEQFF.

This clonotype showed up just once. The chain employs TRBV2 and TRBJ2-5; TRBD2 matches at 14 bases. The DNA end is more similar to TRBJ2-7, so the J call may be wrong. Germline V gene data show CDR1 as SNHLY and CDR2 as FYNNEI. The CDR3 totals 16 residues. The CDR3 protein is CASSLQTSGRGHEQYF. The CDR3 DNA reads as TGTGCCAGCAGTCTACAGACTAGCGGGAGGGGCCACGAGCAGTACTTC.

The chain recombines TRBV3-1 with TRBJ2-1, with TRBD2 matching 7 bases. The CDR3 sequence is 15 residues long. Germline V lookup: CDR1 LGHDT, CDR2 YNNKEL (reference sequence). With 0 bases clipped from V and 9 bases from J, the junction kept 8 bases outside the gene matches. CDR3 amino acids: CASSQDLAGVGEQFF. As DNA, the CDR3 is TGTGCCAGCAGCCAAGATCTCGCGGGAGTTGGTGAGCAGTTCTTC.